The clone carrying this T cell receptor (beta chain) was counted ten times or more. Preparation of the TCRbeta library was carried out with unique molecular identifiers. TCRdb fed the PCR reads into MiXCR, producing one record per CDR3 protein. The sample consists of more than 150,000 distinct CDR3 sequences, more than 12% of them appearing once. V gave up 3 bases and J gave up 4 bases; unmatched junction bases: 9. The CDR3 consists of 15 residues. Germline CDR1 and CDR2: SGHNT and YYREEE (reference sequence). This sample was taken from a study of T-cell reconstitution after alpha-beta-depleted transplantation in children.

This chain links TRBV5-4 with TRBJ2-7; TRBD2 agrees at 8 bases. Here the sequenced sample was PBMCs from the stem cell graft donor, taken from the stem cell graft. This TCR was recovered from a human donor who donated a stem cell graft to a child with acute lymphoblastic leukemia. The CDR3 reads CASSSKSGSGYEQYF. The DNA of the CDR3 is TGTGCCAGCAGCTCCAAAAGCGGGAGCGGATACGAGCAGTACTTC. Filled out from reference TRBV5-4 and TRBJ2-7, the complete variable domain reads ETGVTQSPTHLIKTRGQQVTLRCSSQSGHNTVSWYQQALGQGPQFIFQYYREEENGRGNFPPRFSGLQFPNYSSELNVNALELDDSALYLCASSSKSGSGYEQYFGPGTRLTVT.